This TCR beta chain was profiled in a study of shared T cell receptors in the human thymus. Trimming removed 5 bases at V and 0 bases at J, with 14 bases between. The V gene's germline CDR1 is SGHTA and CDR2 FQGNSA. This CDR3 spans 16 amino acids. Assay used: immunoSEQ multiplex PCR; TCRdb lists only in-frame clones, some missing. The repertoire consists of 700,000 or so clones, with 75% to 90% occurring once and the leading ten covering around 0.01%. These records were also assigned to another study, of human thymus T cells. That work states: Congenital heart defects were the reason for the corrective surgery that the donors, healthy Finnish infants, were having. Resections removed during corrective heart surgery provided the thymus tissue used. Thymic and blood repertoires showed apparently biased V and J gene usage. Unrelated people showed highly overlapping thymic repertoires, related research reported.

Sequencing was done on a sample of thymocytes. This receptor was obtained from a girl in the first two years of life with a congenital heart defect. The V gene is TRBV7-2, the J gene TRBJ2-1, with D maybe TRBD2 (6 bases). The chain's CDR3 is CASSRGGISSYNEQFF. CDR3 DNA: TGTGCCAGCAGCCGTGGGGGGATTAGCTCCTACAATGAGCAGTTCTTC. Variable domain in full (rest from reference TRBV7-2 and TRBJ2-1): GAGVSQSPSNKVTEKGKDVELRCDPISGHTALYWYRQSLGQGLEFLIYFQGNSAPDKSGLPSDRFSAERTGGSVSTLTIQRTQQEDSAVYLCASSRGGISSYNEQFFGPGTRLTVL.